Presented here are 4 T cell receptor beta chains from one specimen sequenced in a study of shared clonotypes between healthy human individuals. CD8 cells classed as naive were CD45RO-negative and positively selected for CCR7, excluding terminally differentiated effector memory CD45RA+ cells. Produced via immunoSEQ multiplex PCR; TCRdb's table is partial and in-frame only. The sample carries 1.5 million to 2.5 million clones, about 95% recorded once. Sequences were obtained from naive CD8+ T cells sorted from blood. These receptors all stem from a man between 18 and 29 years old in good health.

The chain uses TRBV4-3 and TRBJ2-5; 9 bases agree with TRBD2. The junction had 4 bases not matched to a gene; V was cut back by 0 bases and J by 2 bases. The CDR3 has 16 amino acids. Germline V CDR1 and CDR2: LGHNA, YSLEER. CDR3 in DNA: TGCGCCAGCAGCCAAGATCGCGGGAGGGCACAAGAGACCCAGTACTTC. Translation: CASSQDRGRAQETQYF.

On this clone: The same CDR3 arises from other DNA sequences in this sample as well. V usage is TRBV7-2 and J usage is TRBJ2-7, with D maybe TRBD2 (5 bases). The germline V and J ends were trimmed by 1 base and 2 bases, with 12 bases remaining between them. The CDR3 totals 15 residues. Germline assignment: CDR1 SGHTA and CDR2 FQGNSA. The CDR3 DNA reads TGTGCCAGCAGCTTAGATGCAAGCGGAGCCTACGAGCAGTACTTC. Its protein is CASSLDASGAYEQYF.

The genes are TRBV5-1 and TRBJ2-7, with D possibly being TRBD1 (6 bases). V lost 7 bases to trimming and J lost 5 bases, with 22 bases between them. Germline lookup yields CDR1 SGHRS and CDR2 YFSETQ. The CDR3 spans 15 residues. The CDR3 bases are TGCGCCAGCGGTCCCGGGACAAGAATTGGCGACGAGCAGTACTTC. This codes for CASGPGTRIGDEQYF.

In regard to this clone: Other DNA sequences within the sample encode an identical CDR3. The CDR3 reads CASSLGGSNQPQHF. The CDR3 DNA reads as TGTGCCAGCAGCTTGGGAGGGTCAAATCAGCCCCAGCATTTT. V gene TRBV11-2 combines with J gene TRBJ1-5, with D unclear. The ends were cut back, 3 bases at V and 4 bases at J, with 10 bases in the middle. The CDR3 has 14 residues. Germline V gives CDR1 SGHAT, CDR2 FQNNGV.